These T cell receptor beta chains were read from a single sample in a study of blood T cell repertoires in COVID-19. Profiling relied on immunoSEQ multiplex PCR, and the TCRdb table lists in-frame clones only, not all of them. The profile shows about 270,000 clones, approximately 81% of them singletons. Sequencing was carried out using peripheral blood. These receptors all stem from a woman aged 18-35 years with acute or convalescent COVID-19. Both conserved end residues are part of each CDR3. Each record gives: V gene, J gene, CDR3 length, clone size, CDR3 protein. Expanded clones are given a class, and other clones once, few, many or no size at all.

TRBV4-1	TRBJ1-5	16	-	CAPSDSDPLGNQPQHF
TRBV28	TRBJ2-7	14	-	CASSSGTPSYEQYF
TRBV6-5	TRBJ2-7	13	-	CASSSGQRYEQYF
TRBV15	TRBJ1-1	17	-	CATSRGWGIDLDTEAFF
TRBV6-2/TRBV6-3	TRBJ2-3	14	-	CASSYGRESDTQYF
TRBV18	TRBJ2-1	15	-	CASSPWTETYNEQFF
TRBV7-2	TRBJ1-2	14	-	CASSPARGLGGYTF
TRBV19	TRBJ2-1	16	few	CASSIGFISSYNEQFF
TRBV4-2	TRBJ2-1	16	-	CASSHGTRDTYNEQFF
TRBV24-1	TRBJ2-2	15	-	CATSDLSGGTGELFF
TRBV7-2	TRBJ2-7	15	-	CASGSRTSGSYEQYF
TRBV7-3	TRBJ2-1	15	-	CASSLTLAGVDEQFF
TRBV12-3/TRBV12-4	TRBJ2-3	12	-	CASSTGTDTQYF
TRBV6-5	TRBJ2-1	13	-	CASKRDSYNEQFF
TRBV18	TRBJ2-2	14	-	CASSKTGPPGELFF
TRBV24-1	TRBJ2-7	14	-	CATRARGYPYEQYF
TRBV5-1	TRBJ1-1	14	-	CASRSQGMNTEAFF
TRBV5-1	TRBJ2-7	16	-	CASRLAGDLFSYEQYF
TRBV6-2/TRBV6-3	TRBJ1-6	14	few	CASSYEGAASPLHF
TRBV4-1	TRBJ2-1	13	-	CASSQEVASRQFF
TRBV4-1	TRBJ1-3	15	-	CASSQDIYTGNTIYF
TRBV30	TRBJ1-3	17	-	CAWSVRLGGTSGNTIYF
TRBV6-2/TRBV6-3	TRBJ1-5	15	-	CASSKPGTGDQPQHF
TRBV29-1	TRBJ1-1	14	once	CSVEDLSGNTEAFF
TRBV14	TRBJ2-7	13	-	CASSQVDSYEQYF
TRBV2	TRBJ1-5	14	-	CASRGGGGNQPQHF
TRBV4-3	TRBJ1-3	16	few	CASSQDLDRAGNTIYF
TRBV4-2	TRBJ2-2	15	-	CASSKTSGSSGELFF
TRBV3-1/TRBV3-2	TRBJ2-5	13	-	CASSPRLAETQYF
TRBV29-1	TRBJ2-5	13	-	CSVLGPVQETQYF
TRBV5-6	TRBJ2-7	18	-	CASSLATSGYYSSYEQYF
TRBV29-1	TRBJ1-1	13	-	CSAQGQGNTEAFF
TRBV5-6	TRBJ2-1	15	-	CASSQRGPTVNEQFF
TRBV4-2	TRBJ2-7	18	-	CASSIGTSGSFGNYEQYF
TRBV28	TRBJ2-1	14	-	CASTSGRIYNEQFF
TRBV6-5	TRBJ2-3	15	-	CASILAGLSTDTQYF
TRBV7-2	TRBJ1-2	13	-	CASSPDRPNGYTF
TRBV7-2	TRBJ2-3	11	-	CASTGWDTQYF
TRBV18	TRBJ2-1	15	few	CASSPPGLGANEQFF
TRBV4-1	TRBJ2-2	16	-	CASSQDAETNTGELFF
TRBV5-1	TRBJ2-7	13	few	CASSLDSGYEQYF
TRBV5-1	TRBJ1-2	17	few	CASSNDRGRGIDYGYTF
TRBV7-7	TRBJ1-3	16	few	CASSSGVPLSGNTIYF
TRBV7-2	TRBJ2-4	14	-	CASSTGLAGDIQYF
TRBV6-5	TRBJ2-1	15	-	CASRTRLAGDNEQFF
TRBV4-1	TRBJ2-5	14	-	CASSSATGRETQYF
TRBV28	TRBJ1-4	18	-	CASSFDWTEKTTNEKLFF
TRBV7-9	TRBJ1-1	12	-	CASGREDTEAFF
TRBV29-1	TRBJ2-1	16	-	CSVEMSQGSLPNEQFF
TRBV4-1	TRBJ1-1	16	-	CASSQEFDSENTEAFF
TRBV6-7	TRBJ1-5	18	-	CASSYSRISTGNNQPQHF
TRBV6-5	TRBJ1-1	14	-	CASSSGQGDTEAFF
TRBV14	TRBJ1-6	13	-	CASKGRGNSPLHF
TRBV7-6	TRBJ2-7	15	once	CASSSRQGTSYEQYF